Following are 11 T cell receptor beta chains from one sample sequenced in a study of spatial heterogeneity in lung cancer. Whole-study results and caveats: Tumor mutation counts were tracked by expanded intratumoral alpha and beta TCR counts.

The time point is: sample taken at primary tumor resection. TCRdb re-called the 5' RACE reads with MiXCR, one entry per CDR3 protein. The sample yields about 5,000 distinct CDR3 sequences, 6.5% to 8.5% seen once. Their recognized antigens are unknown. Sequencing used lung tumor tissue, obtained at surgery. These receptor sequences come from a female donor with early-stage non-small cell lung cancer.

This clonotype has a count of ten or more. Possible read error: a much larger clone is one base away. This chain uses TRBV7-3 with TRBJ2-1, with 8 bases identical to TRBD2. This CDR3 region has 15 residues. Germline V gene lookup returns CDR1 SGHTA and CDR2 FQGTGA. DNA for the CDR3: TGTGCCAGCAGCCAGCAGGGAGCGGGAGACAATGAGCAGCTCTTC. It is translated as CASSQQGAGDNEQLF.

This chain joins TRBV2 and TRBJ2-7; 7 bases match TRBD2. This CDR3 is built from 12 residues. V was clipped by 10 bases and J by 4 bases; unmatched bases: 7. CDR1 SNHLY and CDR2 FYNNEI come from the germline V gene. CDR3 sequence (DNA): TGTGCCACCAGACTAGCAGGGTACGAGCAGTACTTC. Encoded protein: CATRLAGYEQYF.

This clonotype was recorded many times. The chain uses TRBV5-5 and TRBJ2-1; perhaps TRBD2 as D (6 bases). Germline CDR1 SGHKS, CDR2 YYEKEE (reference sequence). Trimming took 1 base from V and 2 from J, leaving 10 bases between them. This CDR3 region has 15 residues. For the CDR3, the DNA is TGTGCCAGCAGCTTGATAGCGGAGGCCTACAATGAGCAGTTCTTC. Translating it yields CASSLIAEAYNEQFF.

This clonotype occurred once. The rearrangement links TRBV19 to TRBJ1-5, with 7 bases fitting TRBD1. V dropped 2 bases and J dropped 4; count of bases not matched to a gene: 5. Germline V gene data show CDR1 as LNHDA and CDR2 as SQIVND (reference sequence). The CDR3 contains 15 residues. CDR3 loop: CASSITGQKNQPQHF. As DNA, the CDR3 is TGTGCCAGTAGTATAACGGGACAGAAAAATCAGCCCCAGCATTTT.

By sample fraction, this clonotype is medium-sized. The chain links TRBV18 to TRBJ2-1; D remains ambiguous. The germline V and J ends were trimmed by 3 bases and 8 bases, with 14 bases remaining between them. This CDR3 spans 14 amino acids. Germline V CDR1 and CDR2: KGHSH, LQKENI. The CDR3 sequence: CASSPPGLNDEQFF. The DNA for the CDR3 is TGTGCCAGCTCACCTCCGGGCCTGAACGATGAGCAGTTCTTC.

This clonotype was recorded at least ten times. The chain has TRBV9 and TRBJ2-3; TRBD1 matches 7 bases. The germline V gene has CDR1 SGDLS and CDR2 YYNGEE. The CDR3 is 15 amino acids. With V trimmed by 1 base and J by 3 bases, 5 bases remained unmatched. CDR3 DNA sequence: TGTGCCAGCAGCGTAACCGGACAGGAGACAGATACGCAGTATTTT. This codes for CASSVTGQETDTQYF. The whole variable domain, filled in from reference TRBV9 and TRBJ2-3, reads DSGVTQTPKHLITATGQRVTLRCSPRSGDLSVYWYQQSLDQGLQFLIQYYNGEERAKGNILERFSAQQFPDLHSELNLSSLELGDSALYFCASSVTGQETDTQYFGPGTRLTVL.

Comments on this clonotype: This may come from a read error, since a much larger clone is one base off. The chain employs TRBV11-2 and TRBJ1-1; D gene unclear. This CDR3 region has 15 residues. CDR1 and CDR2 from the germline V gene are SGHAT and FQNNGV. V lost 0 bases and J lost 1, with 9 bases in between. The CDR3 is CASSLDLVGNTEAFF. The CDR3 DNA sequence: TGTGCCAGCAGCTTAGATCTGGTCGGGAACACTGAAGCTTTCTTT. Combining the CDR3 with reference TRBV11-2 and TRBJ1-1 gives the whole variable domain EAGVAQSPRYKIIEKRQSVAFWCNPISGHATLYWYQQILGQGPKLLIQFQNNGVVDDSQLPKDRFSAERLKGVDSTLKIQPAKLEDSAVYLCASSLDLVGNTEAFFGQGTRLTVV.

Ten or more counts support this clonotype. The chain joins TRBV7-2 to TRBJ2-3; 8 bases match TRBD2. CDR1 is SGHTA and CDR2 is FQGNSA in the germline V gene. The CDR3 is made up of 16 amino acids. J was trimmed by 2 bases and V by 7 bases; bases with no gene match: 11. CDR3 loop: CASTLPKRGTTDTQYF. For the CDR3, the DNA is TGTGCCAGCACCCTTCCCAAGCGGGGGACCACAGATACGCAGTATTTT.

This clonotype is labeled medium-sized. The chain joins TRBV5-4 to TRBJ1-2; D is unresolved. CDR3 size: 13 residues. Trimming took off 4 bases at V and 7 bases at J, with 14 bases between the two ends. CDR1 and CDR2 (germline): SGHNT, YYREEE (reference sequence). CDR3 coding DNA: TGTGCCAGCAGCGTGGTTGGAGACGGTGGCTACACCTTC. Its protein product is CASSVVGDGGYTF.

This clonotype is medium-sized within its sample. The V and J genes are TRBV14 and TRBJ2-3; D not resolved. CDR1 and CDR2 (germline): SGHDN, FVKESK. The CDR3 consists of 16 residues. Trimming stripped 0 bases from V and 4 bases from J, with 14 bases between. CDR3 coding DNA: TGTGCCAGCAGCCAAGAATTCTCACGGCAGTCAGATACGCAGTATTTT. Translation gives CASSQEFSRQSDTQYF.

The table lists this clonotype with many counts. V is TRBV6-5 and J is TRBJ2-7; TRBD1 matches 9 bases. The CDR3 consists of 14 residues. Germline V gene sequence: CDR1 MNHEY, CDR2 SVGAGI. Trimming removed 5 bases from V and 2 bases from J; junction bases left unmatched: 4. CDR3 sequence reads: CASSPGTGPYEQYF. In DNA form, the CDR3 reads TGTGCCAGCAGTCCCGGGACAGGGCCCTACGAGCAGTACTTC.